This TCR beta chain was observed in a study of radiation and T cells in renal cell carcinoma. V lost 0 bases and J 2 bases, leaving 10 bases between the germline ends. CDR3 length equals 15 residues. Germline V lookup: CDR1 ENHRY, CDR2 SYGVKD. Study conclusions and caveats: In blood, top tumor clones expanded by 2 weeks, shrinking by 4.

TCRdb keeps only in-frame clones here, not all; method: immunoSEQ multiplex PCR. The table shows about 130,000 clones, with 85% to 90% occurring only once. Notes on this clone: What it binds is unknown.

The time point here: blood 2 weeks post-SBRT. Noted treatment: 15 Gy SBRT to primary tumor, nephrectomy 4 weeks later. J is TRBJ2-5 and V is TRBV10-3, with D maybe TRBD1 (6 bases). This receptor was obtained from a woman aged 70-85 years with renal cell carcinoma. The sequencing here drew on blood, taken from a patient whose treatment included radiotherapy and nephrectomy. The CDR3 protein is CAISESRQGQETQYF. CDR3 DNA sequence: TGTGCCATCAGTGAGTCCCGGCAGGGGCAAGAGACCCAGTACTTC.